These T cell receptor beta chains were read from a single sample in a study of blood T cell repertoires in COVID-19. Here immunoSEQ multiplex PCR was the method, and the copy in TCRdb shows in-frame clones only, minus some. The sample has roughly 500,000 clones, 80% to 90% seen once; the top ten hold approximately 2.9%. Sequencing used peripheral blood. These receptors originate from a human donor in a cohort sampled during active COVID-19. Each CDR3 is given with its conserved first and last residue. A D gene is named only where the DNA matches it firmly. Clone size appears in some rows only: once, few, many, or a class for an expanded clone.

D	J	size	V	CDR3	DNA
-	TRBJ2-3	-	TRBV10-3	CAISPSSGFTDTQYF	TGTGCCATCAGTCCCAGCTCGGGATTCACAGATACGCAGTATTTT
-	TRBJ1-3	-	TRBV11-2	CASSPGTGLSGNTIYF	TGTGCCAGCAGCCCGGGGACGGGACTCTCTGGAAACACCATATATTTT
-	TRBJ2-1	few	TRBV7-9	CASSTHNEQFF	TGTGCCAGCAGCACTCACAATGAGCAGTTCTTC
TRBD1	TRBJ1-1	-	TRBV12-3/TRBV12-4	CASSLEQGRAFF	TGTGCCAGCAGTCTAGAACAGGGGAGAGCTTTCTTT
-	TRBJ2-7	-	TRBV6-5	CASRILKSSYEQYF	TGTGCCAGCAGAATACTAAAGAGCTCCTACGAGCAGTACTTC
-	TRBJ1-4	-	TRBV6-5	CASSYGARAREKLFF	TGTGCCAGCAGTTACGGGGCCAGGGCGAGGGAAAAACTGTTTTTT
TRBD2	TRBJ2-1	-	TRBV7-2	CASSLEGSGSWNEQFF	TGTGCCAGCAGCTTAGAGGGTAGCGGGAGCTGGAATGAGCAGTTCTTC
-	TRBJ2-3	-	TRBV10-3	CAISSLLGAADTQYF	TGTGCCATCAGTTCCCTTCTGGGAGCGGCAGATACGCAGTATTTT
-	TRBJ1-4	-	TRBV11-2	CASSQPRGGKLFF	TGTGCCAGCAGCCAGCCACGGGGGGGAAAACTGTTTTTT
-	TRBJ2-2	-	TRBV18	CASSPQTANTGELFF	TGTGCCAGCTCACCACAGACAGCGAACACCGGGGAGCTGTTTTTT
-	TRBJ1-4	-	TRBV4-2	CASSSDRRQIATNEKLFF	TGTGCCAGCAGCTCAGACCGTCGACAGATTGCAACTAATGAAAAACTGTTTTTT
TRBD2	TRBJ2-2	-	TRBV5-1	CASSFFAGGTGELFF	TGCGCCAGCAGCTTTTTTGCGGGAGGCACCGGGGAGCTGTTTTTT
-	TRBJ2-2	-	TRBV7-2	CASSLGTTNTGELFF	TGTGCCAGCAGCTTAGGGACTACTAACACCGGGGAGCTGTTTTTT